The 14 T cell receptor beta chains reported below all come from one sample, sequenced in a study of blood T cells in healthy people across ages. Sample-barcoded 5' priming and a J-beta primer mix drove a second PCR of 7 to 11 cycles. TCRdb redid the calling of the 5' RACE reads with MiXCR, one entry per CDR3 protein. The sample has about 780,000 distinct CDR3 sequences, around 50% seen once. Sequenced sample: blood. These receptors were taken from a man older than 75 in good health.

The gene calls are TRBV20-1 and TRBJ2-2, with 10 bases fitting TRBD2. Germline loops: CDR1 DFQATT, CDR2 SNEGSKA (reference sequence). Trimming took 1 base from V and 5 from J; bases not matched to a gene: 7. The CDR3 is made up of 16 amino acids. CDR3 bases: TGCAGTGCTAGAGCCGGGGTAGCGGGAGGTACCGGGGAGCTGTTTTTT. As protein: CSARAGVAGGTGELFF.

The rearrangement joins TRBV3-1 to TRBJ2-7; D perhaps matches TRBD2 (5 bases). This CDR3 is 14 amino acids long. V lost 5 bases and J 7 bases, leaving 18 bases between the germline ends. CDR1 is LGHDT, CDR2 YNNKEL, per germline (reference sequence). The CDR3 loop is CASSWLLRGNEQYF. Here the CDR3 DNA reads TGTGCCAGCAGCTGGCTGTTAAGAGGGAATGAGCAGTACTTC.

The sample holds many counts of this clonotype. The V call is TRBV7-2, the J call TRBJ2-3, with 11 bases aligning to TRBD2. The ends lost 5 bases at V and 6 bases at J; junction bases unmatched: 7. Germline V CDR1 and CDR2: SGHTA, FQGNSA. The CDR3 consists of 15 residues. The CDR3 region is CASSILAGDSDTQYF. The CDR3 DNA is TGTGCCAGCAGCATACTAGCGGGAGATTCGGATACGCAGTATTTT.

The chain is built from TRBV28 and TRBJ2-1; 8 nucleotides match TRBD1. The junction had 11 bases not matched to a gene; V was cut back by 4 bases and J by 3 bases. The CDR3 covers 17 residues. Germline V gene lookup returns CDR1 MDHEN and CDR2 SYDVKM. The CDR3 bases are TGTGCCAGCAGTTCCTCGATTCAGGGGGCCCTCTACAATGAGCAGTTCTTC. Amino acid sequence: CASSSSIQGALYNEQFF.

This clonotype was seen a few times. In DNA, the CDR3 is TGTGCTAGTGGTCCCCGGGACAGGTTCGCGAGTAATGAAAAACTGTTTTTT. It codes for CASGPRDRFASNEKLFF. This chain joins TRBV12-5 and TRBJ1-4; the match to TRBD1 covers 8 bases. The V and J ends lost 5 bases and 4 bases, in that order; junction bases with no gene match: 12. The CDR3 contains 17 residues. Per the germline V gene, CDR1 is LGHNT and CDR2 is FRNRAP.

The chain combines TRBV4-1 with TRBJ2-1, with D perhaps matching TRBD1 (5 bases). This CDR3 is 16 amino acids long. Trimming removed 1 base from V and 3 bases from J, with 13 bases in between. Per germline, CDR1 MGHRA and CDR2 YSYEKL. CDR3 DNA sequence: TGCGCCAGCAGCCAAGCCTGGCAGGGATTCTACAATGAGCAGTTCTTC. Its protein product is CASSQAWQGFYNEQFF.

The rearrangement uses TRBV28 and TRBJ2-1; possible D gene TRBD2, 6 bases. With 7 bases removed from V and 2 bases from J, the gap between germline ends came to 15 bases. The CDR3 length is 15 residues. The germline gives CDR1 MDHEN, CDR2 SYDVKM. CDR3 amino acids: CASTRSWEAYNEQFF. The CDR3 coding sequence is TGTGCCAGCACCCGCAGTTGGGAGGCCTACAATGAGCAGTTCTTC. Full variable domain (outside the CDR3, taken from reference TRBV28 and TRBJ2-1): DVKVTQSSRYLVKRTGEKVFLECVQDMDHENMFWYRQDPGLGLRLIYFSYDVKMKEKGDIPEGYSVSREKKERFSLILESASTNQTSMYLCASTRSWEAYNEQFFGPGTRLTVL.

The chain recombines TRBV2 with TRBJ2-2, with unresolved D. V lost 4 bases, J lost 2 bases, and 8 bases lay in between. The germline gives CDR1 SNHLY, CDR2 FYNNEI. There are 14 residues in the CDR3. In DNA, the CDR3 is TGTGCCAGCAGTGGGAGTCGTAACACCGGGGAGCTGTTTTTT. Translating gives CASSGSRNTGELFF.

This clonotype has only a few counts. The chain couples TRBV12-3 or TRBV12-4 to TRBJ1-5, with unresolved D. The V end lost 6 bases, the J end lost 0 bases, and 15 bases lay between the germline ends. The CDR3 is 16 residues long. CDR3 residues: CASSLLSRVSNQPQHF. CDR3 bases: TGTGCCAGCAGCTTACTATCGCGGGTTAGCAATCAGCCCCAGCATTTT.

This clonotype was picked up many times. The CDR3, as DNA: TGTGCCAGCAGCTCCCGGACTAGCGGGCTGCAAGAGACCCAGTACTTC. It codes for CASSSRTSGLQETQYF. The V call is TRBV13, the J call TRBJ2-5; 11 bases map to TRBD2. Germline V gives CDR1 PRHDT, CDR2 FYEKMQ (reference sequence). The CDR3 runs to 16 residues. V lost 4 bases and J lost 2; bases outside the gene matches: 6.

This clonotype was recorded many times. The rearrangement links TRBV6-5 to TRBJ2-5; D possibly matches TRBD1 or TRBD2 (6 bases each). Between the trimmed V and J ends, which lost 0 bases and 5 bases, there was a span of 13 bases. This CDR3 comprises 15 residues. CDR1 MNHEY and CDR2 SVGAGI come from the germline V gene. DNA for the CDR3: TGTGCCAGCAGTTACTCACGGGGGCTGGGGGAGACCCAGTACTTC. This translates into CASSYSRGLGETQYF.

The rearrangement joins TRBV11-3 to TRBJ1-4; unclear D gene. The CDR3 is made up of 16 amino acids. Trimming pared 3 bases from V and 4 bases from J, leaving 15 bases between. The germline gives CDR1 SGHNT, CDR2 YENEEA. CDR3 residues: CASSFGRGQDNEKLFF. In DNA, the CDR3 is TGTGCCAGCAGCTTTGGGCGAGGGCAAGATAATGAAAAACTGTTTTTT. Full variable domain (rest looked up from reference TRBV11-3 and TRBJ1-4): EAGVVQSPRYKIIEKKQPVAFWCNPISGHNTLYWYLQNLGQGPELLIRYENEEAVDDSQLPKDRFSAERLKGVDSTLKIQPAELGDSAVYLCASSFGRGQDNEKLFFGSGTQLSVL.

The chain joins TRBV6-5 to TRBJ1-1; 8 positions agree with TRBD1. After removal of 6 bases from V and 5 bases from J, the junction contained 14 bases not matched to a gene. CDR3 length: 16 amino acids. Germline-derived CDR1 and CDR2 are MNHEY and SVGAGI. CDR3 sequence reads: CASSWGRGHRATEAFF. DNA of the CDR3: TGTGCCAGCAGCTGGGGCAGGGGGCATAGGGCGACTGAAGCTTTCTTT.

Of note for this clonotype: An end of the junction differs from the germline gene, which may be a read error. This chain links TRBV3-1 with TRBJ2-1, with D hard to call. The CDR3 loop spans 12 amino acids. In germline, CDR1 is LGHDT, CDR2 YNNKEL (reference sequence). CDR3 nucleotide sequence: TGTGCCAGCAGCCTCTCCTACAATGAGCGGTTCTTC. Translated: CASSLSYNERFF.